This is a list of T cell receptor beta chains from one sample in a study of cytomegalovirus exposure and HLA in healthy donors. Profiling relied on immunoSEQ multiplex PCR, and the TCRdb table lists in-frame clones only, not all of them. The repertoire consists of over 100,000 clones, with roughly 89% occurring once and the leading ten covering 3% to 4%. Sequencing used PBMCs. The origin of the receptors is a man aged 25 to 45 in good health and CMV-seronegative. The CDR3 runs from the conserved cysteine through the conserved F or W. The order of the fields is D gene, V gene, J gene, clone size, CDR3 DNA, CDR3 protein. The D gene is left open where the match is weak. Clone size is stated in some rows and not others, as once, few, many or a class when expanded.

d_gene: .
v_gene: TRBV7-2
j_gene: TRBJ2-1
abundance: .
CDR3nt: TGTGCCAGCAGCTTAGACAGATACGAGCAGTTCTTC
CDR3aa: CASSLDRYEQFF

d_gene: TRBD1
v_gene: TRBV28
j_gene: TRBJ1-6
abundance: .
CDR3nt: TGTGCCAGCAGCTGGGACAGGGGGCTTTCACCCCTCCACTTT
CDR3aa: CASSWDRGLSPLHF

d_gene: TRBD1
v_gene: TRBV10-3
j_gene: TRBJ2-7
abundance: .
CDR3nt: TGTGCCATCAGTGAGTCTGGACAGGGTAGTACCGAGCAGTACTTC
CDR3aa: CAISESGQGSTEQYF

d_gene: .
v_gene: TRBV6-5
j_gene: TRBJ2-7
abundance: .
CDR3nt: TGTGCCAGCAGTTACACATTCTTTGGGCAGGGCGACGAGCAGTACTTC
CDR3aa: CASSYTFFGQGDEQYF

d_gene: .
v_gene: TRBV4-3
j_gene: TRBJ2-1
abundance: .
CDR3nt: TGCGCCAGCAGCCAAGGGAGCCGGGACTCTTACAATGAGCAGTTCTTC
CDR3aa: CASSQGSRDSYNEQFF

d_gene: .
v_gene: TRBV5-6
j_gene: TRBJ1-3
abundance: .
CDR3nt: TGTGCCAGCAGCGTGGACAACTCTGGAAACACCATATATTTT
CDR3aa: CASSVDNSGNTIYF

d_gene: TRBD1
v_gene: TRBV28
j_gene: TRBJ1-5
abundance: .
CDR3nt: TGTGCCAGCAGTTTGGGACAGGGCCGGGTTGTCCAGCCCCAGCATTTT
CDR3aa: CASSLGQGRVVQPQHF

d_gene: .
v_gene: TRBV18
j_gene: TRBJ2-4
abundance: once
CDR3nt: TGTGCCAGCTCACTTTCAGCGGGCTCAGGCAAAAACATTCAGTACTTC
CDR3aa: CASSLSAGSGKNIQYF

d_gene: .
v_gene: TRBV18
j_gene: TRBJ2-5
abundance: .
CDR3nt: TGTGCCAGCTCACCCGCCGCCATCATGGGGCGGGAGACCCAGTACTTC
CDR3aa: CASSPAAIMGRETQYF

d_gene: TRBD2
v_gene: TRBV11-2
j_gene: TRBJ2-5
abundance: .
CDR3nt: TGTGCCAGCAGCTTAAGACTAGCGGGGGGGCAGGAGACCCAGTACTTC
CDR3aa: CASSLRLAGGQETQYF

d_gene: TRBD1
v_gene: TRBV7-9
j_gene: TRBJ1-4
abundance: once
CDR3nt: TGTGCCAGCAGTTCGCAGGGGGCAGGGGATGAAAAACTGTTTTTT
CDR3aa: CASSSQGAGDEKLFF

d_gene: .
v_gene: TRBV7-9
j_gene: TRBJ1-2
abundance: .
CDR3nt: TGTGCCAGCAGCTTAGGGTCCGGGGACTATGGCTACACCTTC
CDR3aa: CASSLGSGDYGYTF

d_gene: TRBD2
v_gene: TRBV4-3
j_gene: TRBJ2-1
abundance: .
CDR3nt: TGCGCCAGCAGCCAAGTAGGCCCGGCGGTTAGCGGGGGGGGCAATGAGCAGTTCTTC
CDR3aa: CASSQVGPAVSGGGNEQFF

d_gene: .
v_gene: TRBV10-3
j_gene: TRBJ2-3
abundance: .
CDR3nt: TGTGCCATCAAGGGGAACACAGCAACCAGCACAGATACGCAGTATTTT
CDR3aa: CAIKGNTATSTDTQYF

d_gene: TRBD1
v_gene: TRBV5-8
j_gene: TRBJ1-2
abundance: once
CDR3nt: TGTGCCAGCAGCTTGGCAGGGGGACGGACTAACTATGGCTACACCTTC
CDR3aa: CASSLAGGRTNYGYTF

d_gene: TRBD1
v_gene: TRBV7-6
j_gene: TRBJ1-1
abundance: .
CDR3nt: TGTGCCAGCAGCTTAGGTACAGGGGCCTTGAACACTGAAGCTTTCTTT
CDR3aa: CASSLGTGALNTEAFF

d_gene: TRBD1
v_gene: TRBV7-2
j_gene: TRBJ2-7
abundance: .
CDR3nt: TGTGCCAGCATCCGGGACAGAAACTACGAGCAGTACTTC
CDR3aa: CASIRDRNYEQYF

d_gene: .
v_gene: TRBV28
j_gene: TRBJ1-2
abundance: .
CDR3nt: TGTGCCAGCAGTTTGCCCAGGAGGCCGCGAACCTTC
CDR3aa: CASSLPRRPRTF

d_gene: TRBD1
v_gene: TRBV7-9
j_gene: TRBJ1-2
abundance: .
CDR3nt: TGTGCCAGCAGCTGGGGGACAGGCTTAACCTATGGCTACACCTTC
CDR3aa: CASSWGTGLTYGYTF

d_gene: TRBD1
v_gene: TRBV28
j_gene: TRBJ2-7
abundance: .
CDR3nt: TGTGCCAGCAGGGCCGGGACAGGCTCCTACGAGCAGTACTTC
CDR3aa: CASRAGTGSYEQYF

d_gene: .
v_gene: TRBV4-3
j_gene: TRBJ1-2
abundance: .
CDR3nt: TGCGCCAGCAGCCAAGACCATCGGGGAATTAACTATGGCTACACCTTC
CDR3aa: CASSQDHRGINYGYTF

d_gene: .
v_gene: TRBV9
j_gene: TRBJ2-4
abundance: .
CDR3nt: TGTGCCAGCAGCGTAGGATTAGCTGACATTCAGTACTTC
CDR3aa: CASSVGLADIQYF

d_gene: .
v_gene: TRBV5-6
j_gene: TRBJ2-3
abundance: .
CDR3nt: TGTGCCAGCAGCTTGACACAGTCTAGCACAGATACGCAGTATTTT
CDR3aa: CASSLTQSSTDTQYF

d_gene: .
v_gene: TRBV5-1
j_gene: TRBJ1-2
abundance: .
CDR3nt: TGCGCCAGCAGCTTGGGATCTACAGGGAACTATGGCTACACCTTC
CDR3aa: CASSLGSTGNYGYTF

d_gene: .
v_gene: TRBV9
j_gene: TRBJ1-3
abundance: once
CDR3nt: TGTGCCAGCACAACAGGGCCGAGCTCTGGAAACACCATATATTTT
CDR3aa: CASTTGPSSGNTIYF

d_gene: .
v_gene: TRBV9
j_gene: TRBJ1-5
abundance: .
CDR3nt: TGTGCCAGCAGCGTAGGAATAGGGAGTCCCCAGCATTTT
CDR3aa: CASSVGIGSPQHF

d_gene: .
v_gene: TRBV7-8
j_gene: TRBJ1-2
abundance: .
CDR3nt: TGTGCCAGCAGCGAACTGCAGGGCTATGGCTACACCTTC
CDR3aa: CASSELQGYGYTF

d_gene: TRBD1
v_gene: TRBV14
j_gene: TRBJ1-4
abundance: .
CDR3nt: TGTGCCAGCAGCCGCCTCGCAGGGGGAAGTGAAAAACTGTTTTTT
CDR3aa: CASSRLAGGSEKLFF

d_gene: .
v_gene: TRBV15
j_gene: TRBJ2-1
abundance: .
CDR3nt: TGTGCCACCAGCAGAGATGCCGGGACACATTACAATGAGCAGTTCTTC
CDR3aa: CATSRDAGTHYNEQFF

d_gene: .
v_gene: TRBV7-9
j_gene: TRBJ2-4
abundance: .
CDR3nt: TGTGCCAGCAGGCCGGACGGGGGTGCCCCCAAAAACATTCAGTACTTC
CDR3aa: CASRPDGGAPKNIQYF

d_gene: .
v_gene: TRBV7-8
j_gene: TRBJ1-2
abundance: .
CDR3nt: TGTGCCAGCAGCCCCGCGGGGAATGGCTACACCTTC
CDR3aa: CASSPAGNGYTF

d_gene: TRBD2
v_gene: TRBV9
j_gene: TRBJ2-3
abundance: .
CDR3nt: TGTGCCAGCAGCGTCCTGACTAGCGGGGGCCTCACAGATACGCAGTATTTT
CDR3aa: CASSVLTSGGLTDTQYF

d_gene: TRBD2
v_gene: TRBV6-1
j_gene: TRBJ2-3
abundance: .
CDR3nt: TGTGCCAGCAGTAAGACTAGCGGGGGGGCAGATACGCAGTATTTT
CDR3aa: CASSKTSGGADTQYF

d_gene: .
v_gene: TRBV5-1
j_gene: TRBJ1-2
abundance: once
CDR3nt: TGCGCCAGCAGCTGGGGGCTTGGGGAGTTACACTATGGCTACACCTTC
CDR3aa: CASSWGLGELHYGYTF

d_gene: TRBD1
v_gene: TRBV5-1
j_gene: TRBJ2-2
abundance: .
CDR3nt: TGCGCCACCGCTCCTATACAGGGGGTCAACACCGGGGAGCTGTTTTTT
CDR3aa: CATAPIQGVNTGELFF

d_gene: .
v_gene: TRBV7-6
j_gene: TRBJ2-2
abundance: .
CDR3nt: TGTGCCAGCAGCCCCGGCTATGTGGGCAGCACCGGGGAGCTGTTTTTT
CDR3aa: CASSPGYVGSTGELFF

d_gene: TRBD2
v_gene: TRBV7-8
j_gene: TRBJ2-7
abundance: .
CDR3nt: TGTGCCAGCAGCTATGGGACTAGCGGGGGGCCCCAAGACTACGAGCAGTACTTC
CDR3aa: CASSYGTSGGPQDYEQYF

d_gene: TRBD1
v_gene: TRBV19
j_gene: TRBJ1-1
abundance: .
CDR3nt: TGTGCCAGTAGTTTCAGGGACAGGGTGGGGACTGAAGCTTTCTTT
CDR3aa: CASSFRDRVGTEAFF

d_gene: TRBD2
v_gene: TRBV4-1
j_gene: TRBJ2-3
abundance: .
CDR3nt: TGCGCCAGCAGCCAAGTTAGCGGGGGGGCCGCAGATACGCAGTATTTT
CDR3aa: CASSQVSGGAADTQYF

d_gene: .
v_gene: TRBV5-1
j_gene: TRBJ1-1
abundance: .
CDR3nt: TGCGCCAGCAGCTTGGACAGGGAGTTAACTCCGAACACTGAAGCTTTCTTT
CDR3aa: CASSLDRELTPNTEAFF

d_gene: TRBD2
v_gene: TRBV27
j_gene: TRBJ2-5
abundance: .
CDR3nt: TGTGCCAGCACCATATCGGGGGGGGCGGCCGAGACCCAGTACTTC
CDR3aa: CASTISGGAAETQYF

d_gene: TRBD2
v_gene: TRBV6-5
j_gene: TRBJ2-1
abundance: .
CDR3nt: TGTGCCAGCAGCTCGCCCGGGACTAGGGAGGGTGTGCAGTTCTTC
CDR3aa: CASSSPGTREGVQFF

d_gene: TRBD1
v_gene: TRBV6-6
j_gene: TRBJ2-7
abundance: .
CDR3nt: TGTGCCAGCAGTTACCCCCGGACAGGGGGCTCCGACGAGCAGTACTTC
CDR3aa: CASSYPRTGGSDEQYF

d_gene: .
v_gene: TRBV2
j_gene: TRBJ2-7
abundance: .
CDR3nt: TGTGCCAGCCATGTCCAGGGTGGCTCCTACGAGCAGTACTTC
CDR3aa: CASHVQGGSYEQYF

d_gene: .
v_gene: TRBV7-3
j_gene: TRBJ2-7
abundance: .
CDR3nt: TGTGCCAGCAGCTTAGACAGCGCCTACGAGCAGTACTTC
CDR3aa: CASSLDSAYEQYF

d_gene: .
v_gene: TRBV9
j_gene: TRBJ2-3
abundance: .
CDR3nt: TGTGCCAGCAGCCCGGGAGCAGATACGCAGTATTTT
CDR3aa: CASSPGADTQYF

d_gene: TRBD1
v_gene: TRBV7-9
j_gene: TRBJ2-7
abundance: .
CDR3nt: TGTGCCAGCAGCGCCGACAGGGCAAACTCCTACGAGCAGTACTTC
CDR3aa: CASSADRANSYEQYF

d_gene: .
v_gene: TRBV11-2
j_gene: TRBJ2-5
abundance: once
CDR3nt: TGTGCCAGCAGCCTCACTAGCACGCGGGAGACCCAGTACTTC
CDR3aa: CASSLTSTRETQYF

d_gene: .
v_gene: TRBV13
j_gene: TRBJ2-1
abundance: .
CDR3nt: TGTGCCAGCAGTTATCCGACACATGAGCAGTTCTTC
CDR3aa: CASSYPTHEQFF

d_gene: .
v_gene: TRBV11-2
j_gene: TRBJ2-3
abundance: once
CDR3nt: TGTGCCAGCAGCTTAGAACGGTCCGCAACGTGGGATACGCAGTATTTT
CDR3aa: CASSLERSATWDTQYF

d_gene: .
v_gene: TRBV5-1
j_gene: TRBJ1-1
abundance: .
CDR3nt: TGCGCCAGCAGCTTATATACAGGGAACACTGAAGCTTTCTTT
CDR3aa: CASSLYTGNTEAFF

d_gene: .
v_gene: TRBV7-9
j_gene: TRBJ2-7
abundance: .
CDR3nt: TGTGCCAGCAGCCCATCCGGGACATTGAACTACGAGCAGTACTTC
CDR3aa: CASSPSGTLNYEQYF

d_gene: .
v_gene: TRBV6-6
j_gene: TRBJ1-5
abundance: .
CDR3nt: TGTGCCAGCACCCTCCAGAGCAATCAGCCCCAGCATTTT
CDR3aa: CASTLQSNQPQHF